This T cell receptor (beta chain) is drawn from a study of shared clonotypes between healthy human individuals. Overall study results and limits: With few donors, the genetic and exposure-history diversity represented was limited.

With respect to this clone: Its target is not known.

TCRdb's copy holds only in-frame clones and misses some; the assay was immunoSEQ multiplex PCR. The table records around 690,000 clones, 90% of them present only once. This CDR3 region has 18 residues. Trimming removed 4 bases from V and 12 bases from J; junction bases left unmatched: 25. The clonotype originates from a man between 18 and 35 years old in good health. Some clones in this sample may be carry-over from other donors' samples. Specimen: memory CD8+ T cells from PBMCs. Subset reported: CD45RO+ cells pooled with CCR7-negative TemRA cells. The chain has TRBV5-3 and TRBJ2-1, with 7 bases lining up with TRBD2. TRBV5-3 is given ORF status, its function remaining uncertain. Here the CDR3 DNA reads TGTGCCAGAAGCCACAAACTGCGGGGGACGGGAGCAATCGGGGTGCAGTTCTTC. Amino acids: CARSHKLRGTGAIGVQFF.